The 17 T cell receptor beta chains below all came from one sample that was sequenced in a study of STAT5B mutations in CD4+ large granular lymphocyte leukemia. Clones were read by immunoSEQ multiplex PCR, and TCRdb kept only the in-frame ones, dropping some. Among 8,000 or so clones listed, 85% to 90% were seen once. Material: PBMCs. These receptors all come from a woman between 65 and 79 years old with CD4+ T-cell large granular lymphocyte leukemia.

In DNA form, the CDR3 reads TGTGCCAGTAGTATAGGGGAGGGAAACACCATATATTTT. This encodes CASSIGEGNTIYF. The V gene is TRBV19, the J gene TRBJ1-3; D gene unclear. Germline assignment: CDR1 LNHDA and CDR2 SQIVND (reference sequence). Trimming left V 1 base short and J 4 bases short, with 5 bases between. The CDR3 is 13 amino acids.

V is TRBV9 and J is TRBJ1-2; D possibly corresponds to TRBD1 (6 bases). CDR1 and CDR2 from the germline V gene are SGDLS and YYNGEE. The V and J ends lost 4 bases and 7 bases respectively, with 14 bases between them. The CDR3 runs 13 residues. The CDR3 DNA is TGTGCCAGCAGCCCGAGAACAGGGTCTGGCTACACCTTC. Protein product: CASSPRTGSGYTF.

The V gene is TRBV7-6, the J gene TRBJ1-1, with D possibly being TRBD1 (5 bases). CDR1 SGHVS and CDR2 FNYEAQ come from the germline V gene. The CDR3 covers 18 residues. V was pared by 5 bases and J by 3 bases, with 25 bases between. In DNA form, the CDR3 reads TGTGCCAGCAGCCTCCGGTTCTTCGGTAGGGGATCGGACACTGAAGCTTTCTTT. Encoded protein: CASSLRFFGRGSDTEAFF.

The gene calls are TRBV6-1 and TRBJ2-3, with 9 bases that match TRBD2. Germline-derived CDR1 and CDR2 are MNHNS and SASEGT. CDR3 size: 16 residues. The V segment lost 0 bases and the J segment 4 bases; nucleotides outside the gene matches: 5. CDR3 nucleotides: TGTGCCAGCAGTGAAGCGCTAGCTAGCGGGGCAGATACGCAGTATTTT. The encoded protein is CASSEALASGADTQYF.

V gene TRBV21-1 combines with J gene TRBJ1-1. TRBV21-1 is a listed pseudogene. This CDR3 has 15 amino acids. CDR3 coding DNA: TGTGCCAGCAGCGAAAGGGGACGGGGGACGGCTGAAGCTTTCTTT. Amino acid sequence: CASSERGRGTAEAFF.

As to this clone: The junction differs from germline at one of its ends, possibly a read error. The gene calls are TRBV7-7 and TRBJ1-5; D is unresolved. Per germline, CDR1 SSHAT and CDR2 FNYEAQ (reference sequence). There are 13 residues in the CDR3. Written as DNA, the CDR3 is TGTGCTAGCAGCCCAAGCCCCAATCAGCCCCAGCATTTT. Amino acids: CASSPSPNQPQHF.

This chain uses TRBV19 with TRBJ1-5; 7 nucleotides line up with TRBD1. The CDR3 extends over 14 amino acids. Germline assignment: CDR1 LNHDA and CDR2 SQIVND (reference sequence). J gave up 7 bases and V 5 bases, and 8 bases lay outside the gene matches. The CDR3 loop is CASSVQGTGQPQHF. DNA of the CDR3: TGTGCCAGTAGTGTACAGGGGACGGGCCAGCCCCAGCATTTT.

This chain joins TRBV21-1 and TRBJ2-7; the D segment call TRBD2 is taken from the table without a DNA check. TRBV21-1 is a pseudogene segment. The length of the CDR3 is 15 residues. In DNA, the CDR3 is TGTGCCAGCAGCAACCGGACTAGCGGTAACTACGAGCAGTACTTC. Its protein is CASSNRTSGNYEQYF.

The CDR3 reads CASSLVKLAGGLVNEQFF. The CDR3 bases are TGTGCCAGCAGCTTAGTGAAACTAGCGGGGGGGCTTGTCAATGAGCAGTTCTTC. The V gene is TRBV7-9, the J gene TRBJ2-1; 13 bases map to TRBD2. Germline CDR1 and CDR2: SEHNR and FQNEAQ (reference sequence). The V and J ends lost 1 base and 6 bases, in that order; junction bases with no gene match: 9. The CDR3 has 18 residues.

The chain is built from TRBV11-3 and TRBJ2-3; D is unclear. V was trimmed by 4 bases and J by 1 base, leaving 6 bases between them. Germline-derived CDR1 and CDR2 are SGHNT and YENEEA. This CDR3 contains 13 residues. CDR3 nucleotides: TGTGCCAGCAGCTCAAGGGGCACAGATACGCAGTATTTT. This sequence encodes CASSSRGTDTQYF.

The CDR3 DNA sequence: TGTGCCAGCAGCCGCGGGACAGATTTGGTTGAGCAGTTCTTC. It is translated as CASSRGTDLVEQFF. The chain has TRBV7-9 and TRBJ2-1; D perhaps matches TRBD1 (7 bases). The length of the CDR3 is 14 residues. V was clipped by 5 bases and J by 9 bases, with 17 bases between them. Germline assignment: CDR1 SEHNR and CDR2 FQNEAQ (reference sequence).

The chain carries TRBV19 and TRBJ2-5; the D call may be TRBD1 or TRBD2 (6 bases each). Trimming took 10 bases from V and 2 from J, leaving 14 bases between them. Germline values: CDR1 LNHDA, CDR2 SQIVND (reference sequence). The CDR3 has 13 residues. CDR3 coding DNA: TGTGCCACCCGGGGGCTGTCACAAGAGACCCAGTACTTC. Its protein is CATRGLSQETQYF.

The chain couples TRBV10-3 to TRBJ2-7; 12 bases map to TRBD2. The CDR3 has 17 amino acids. Germline CDR1 is ENHRY and CDR2 is SYGVKD. The J segment lost 5 bases and the V segment lost 0 bases, leaving 8 bases of the junction unmatched. The CDR3 spells CAISESVVRLAGDEQYF. For the CDR3, the DNA is TGTGCCATCAGTGAGTCGGTAGTCAGACTAGCGGGGGACGAGCAGTACTTC.

The chain couples TRBV11-2 to TRBJ2-5, with unresolved D. V shed 0 bases and J shed 4 bases, with 12 bases lying between them. Germline V lookup: CDR1 SGHAT, CDR2 FQNNGV. The length of the CDR3 is 15 residues. CDR3 amino acids: CASSLDQRGGETQYF. The CDR3 region has the DNA TGTGCCAGCAGCTTAGATCAGAGAGGCGGAGAGACCCAGTACTTC.

This clone was recorded once. The chain carries TRBV27 and TRBJ1-5; 9 bases match TRBD1. CDR1 and CDR2 from the germline V gene are MNHEY and SMNVEV (reference sequence). J was trimmed by 6 bases and V by 5 bases; bases with no gene match: 5. This CDR3 comprises 14 residues. This CDR3 reads CASSPGTGSQPQHF. CDR3 nucleotide sequence: TGTGCCAGCAGTCCCGGGACAGGGAGTCAGCCCCAGCATTTT.

The rearrangement joins TRBV19 to TRBJ1-6; D is unresolved. Germline V gene data show CDR1 as LNHDA and CDR2 as SQIVND (reference sequence). Between the trimmed V and J ends, which lost 4 bases and 10 bases, there was a span of 14 bases. The CDR3 consists of 14 residues. The CDR3 spells CASSTTGMGSPLHF. The CDR3 nucleotides are TGTGCCAGTAGTACCACGGGGATGGGATCACCCCTCCACTTT.

The chain uses TRBV2 and TRBJ2-5; D unclear. V lost 5 bases and J 1 base, leaving 11 bases between the germline ends. The CDR3 runs 14 residues. Germline-derived CDR1 and CDR2 are SNHLY and FYNNEI. The CDR3 sequence is CASSTRLGQETQYF. The CDR3 DNA reads TGTGCCAGCAGTACCAGGTTAGGCCAAGAGACCCAGTACTTC.